Listed here are 26 T cell receptor beta chains from one sample, sequenced in a study of control samples from healthy donors and cancer patients. The method was immunoSEQ multiplex PCR; TCRdb's version includes in-frame clones alone and lacks a portion of them. Here the sample spans about 130,000 clones, roughly 94% being singletons. Sequenced sample: PBMCs. The receptors shown here come from a man in his sixties with colorectal cancer.

The rearrangement uses TRBV27 and TRBJ1-5; D not certain. The CDR3 has 14 amino acids. Germline-derived CDR1 and CDR2 are MNHEY and SMNVEV (reference sequence). Trimming removed 4 bases from V and 7 bases from J, with 14 bases in between. CDR3 sequence reads: CASSSSVGIQPQHF. For the CDR3, the DNA is TGTGCCAGCAGTTCCTCAGTGGGAATCCAGCCCCAGCATTTT.

The genes are TRBV7-2 and TRBJ2-6; D is uncertain. In germline, CDR1 is SGHTA, CDR2 FQGNSA. The CDR3 loop spans 17 amino acids. Trimming took off 3 bases at V and 6 bases at J, with 18 bases between the two ends. The CDR3 DNA follows: TGTGCCAGCAGCTTCCAGGAAAACACTGGGGTGGCCAACGTCCTGACTTTC. This codes for CASSFQENTGVANVLTF.

The rearrangement uses TRBV30 and TRBJ2-7; no clear D. The germline CDR1 and CDR2 sequences are GTSNPN and SVGIG (reference sequence). The CDR3 contains 12 residues. V was shortened by 3 bases and J by 0 bases, with 6 bases between the two germline ends. The CDR3 is CAWSPSSYEQYF. The CDR3 nucleotides are TGTGCCTGGAGCCCCAGCTCCTACGAGCAGTACTTC.

The chain employs TRBV6-5 and TRBJ1-2, with 8 nucleotides matching TRBD1. This CDR3 contains 15 residues. Germline V gene lookup returns CDR1 MNHEY and CDR2 SVGAGI. The ends lost 6 bases at V and 3 bases at J; junction bases unmatched: 9. The DNA of the CDR3 is TGTGCCAGCAGGACTACAGGGGGTGCCGACTATGGCTACACCTTC. It translates to CASRTTGGADYGYTF.

V is TRBV6-5 and J is TRBJ2-7, with D maybe TRBD2 (6 bases). CDR3 length: 14 amino acids. Trimming cost V 8 bases and J 7 bases, with 21 bases left between them. Germline CDR1 is MNHEY and CDR2 is SVGAGI. The CDR3 spells CASPPRGTSSEQYF. In DNA, the CDR3 is TGTGCCAGCCCTCCCCGGGGGACCTCCTCGGAGCAGTACTTC.

The V gene is TRBV4-3, the J gene TRBJ1-6; 7 bases match TRBD1. The CDR3 has 15 amino acids. Unmatched junction bases numbered 5, after V lost 3 bases and J lost 6 bases. Germline V gene lookup returns CDR1 LGHNA and CDR2 YSLEER. The CDR3 region is CASSHLDRVNSPLHF. For the CDR3, the DNA is TGCGCCAGCAGCCATCTTGACAGGGTTAATTCACCCCTCCACTTT.

This clone was observed once. The chain employs TRBV6-2 or TRBV6-3 and TRBJ2-3; TRBD2 aligns across 7 bases. Germline V lookup: CDR1 MNHEY, CDR2 SVGEGT. Trimming at V came to 0 bases and at J to 1 base, leaving 7 bases not matched to a gene. The CDR3 length is 17 residues. The CDR3 DNA reads as TGTGCCAGCAGTTACTCGGGGCGGGGGACCCGCACAGATACGCAGTATTTT. This gives the protein CASSYSGRGTRTDTQYF.

The gene calls are TRBV5-1 and TRBJ2-3, with 7 bases aligning to TRBD2. The CDR3 covers 15 residues. V was pared by 5 bases and J by 6 bases, with 12 bases of the junction left unmatched. Germline V gives CDR1 SGHRS, CDR2 YFSETQ. This CDR3 reads CASRKTSVLVDTQYF. In DNA, the CDR3 is TGCGCCAGCAGAAAAACTAGCGTCCTAGTTGATACGCAGTATTTT.

This clone has just one count. This chain connects TRBV6-5 to TRBJ1-2; D remains ambiguous. CDR1 MNHEY and CDR2 SVGAGI come from the germline V gene. CDR3 size: 13 residues. V lost 4 bases to trimming and J lost 2 bases, with 8 bases between them. The chain's CDR3 is CASSWTANYGYTF. The DNA for the CDR3 is TGTGCCAGCAGTTGGACGGCGAACTATGGCTACACCTTC.

About this clone: Other DNA sequences in this specimen translate into the identical CDR3. V gene TRBV3-1 (or the pseudogene TRBV3-2) combines with J gene TRBJ2-5; D gene uncertain. V lost 3 bases to trimming and J lost 4 bases, with 12 bases between them. The CDR3 contains 14 residues. CDR1 and CDR2 from the germline V gene are LGHDT and YNNKEL (reference sequence). The CDR3 DNA sequence: TGTGCCAGCAGCCAGGGTACGGGTGGAGAGACCCAGTACTTC. This sequence encodes CASSQGTGGETQYF.

This rearrangement joins TRBV9 to TRBJ2-5; possibly TRBD1 or TRBD2 for D (6 bases each). The germline gives CDR1 SGDLS, CDR2 YYNGEE. Between the trimmed V and J ends, which lost 3 bases and 4 bases, there was a span of 10 bases. The CDR3 loop spans 13 amino acids. This chain's CDR3 is CASSAGALETQYF. DNA of the CDR3: TGTGCCAGCAGCGCGGGGGCCCTAGAGACCCAGTACTTC. Full variable domain (missing parts from reference TRBV9 and TRBJ2-5): DSGVTQTPKHLITATGQRVTLRCSPRSGDLSVYWYQQSLDQGLQFLIQYYNGEERAKGNILERFSAQQFPDLHSELNLSSLELGDSALYFCASSAGALETQYFGPGTRLLVL.

The chain links TRBV18 to TRBJ2-2; D gene unclear. The germline V gene has CDR1 KGHSH and CDR2 LQKENI. CDR3 length: 12 amino acids. The germline V and J ends were trimmed by 3 bases and 5 bases, with 4 bases remaining between them. In DNA, the CDR3 is TGTGCCAGCTCACCGGGGACCGGGGAGCTGTTTTTT. It specifies CASSPGTGELFF.

This clone was seen only once. The chain has TRBV5-1 and TRBJ1-6; 8 bases are a match to TRBD1. Losses at the gene ends were 7 bases for V and 8 bases for J; bases not matched to a gene: 8. CDR3 length: 14 amino acids. Germline values: CDR1 SGHRS, CDR2 YFSETQ. The CDR3 spells CASGLQGGDSPLHF. The CDR3 DNA reads TGCGCCAGCGGCCTACAGGGGGGGGATTCACCCCTCCACTTT.

This rearrangement joins TRBV30 to TRBJ2-3, with D uncertain. The CDR3 contains 13 residues. V shed 1 base and J shed 2 bases, with 7 bases lying between them. The germline V gene encodes CDR1 GTSNPN and CDR2 SVGIG (reference sequence). For the CDR3, the DNA is TGTGCCTGGAGTGCATTGACCACAGATACGCAGTATTTT. Residues: CAWSALTTDTQYF. The entire variable domain, with the rest obtained from reference TRBV30 and TRBJ2-3, is as follows: SQTIHQWPATLVQPVGSPLSLECTVEGTSNPNLYWYRQAAGRGLQLLFYSVGIGQISSEVPQNLSASRPQDRQFILSSKKLLLSDSGFYLCAWSALTTDTQYFGPGTRLTVL.

The CDR3 reads CASSFSQGTAKNIQYF. The CDR3 DNA follows: TGTGCCAGCAGTTTTTCTCAAGGGACGGCCAAAAACATTCAGTACTTC. The chain joins TRBV7-8 to TRBJ2-4; tentatively, D is TRBD1 or TRBD2 (5 bases each). Deletions cut 6 bases from V and 1 base from J, with 16 bases between. The CDR3 spans 16 residues. The germline V gene encodes CDR1 SGHVS and CDR2 FQNEAQ.

This chain connects TRBV5-6 to TRBJ1-5, with TRBD1 as a possible D gene (5 bases). In germline, CDR1 is SGHDT, CDR2 YYEEEE. This CDR3 spans 14 amino acids. V gave up 4 bases and J gave up 1 base, with 9 bases separating them. The DNA of the CDR3 is TGTGCCAGCAGCCATGACAGAAGCAATCAGCCCCAGCATTTT. The encoded protein is CASSHDRSNQPQHF.

The J gene is TRBJ1-1, the V gene TRBV6-4; the D is unclear. V dropped 4 bases and J dropped 3 bases, with 15 bases sitting between them. CDR3 length: 15 amino acids. Germline V gives CDR1 MRHNA, CDR2 SNTAGT. The CDR3 here is CASSAELAVHTEAFF. In DNA, the CDR3 is TGTGCCAGCAGTGCCGAGTTGGCGGTGCACACTGAAGCTTTCTTT.

The CDR3, as DNA: TGTGCCAGCAGTTTTTCCCCAACTAATGAAAAACTGTTTTTT. Translation: CASSFSPTNEKLFF. The chain uses TRBV28 and TRBJ1-4; no clear D gene. With 3 bases removed from V and 0 bases from J, the gap between germline ends came to 5 bases. Per the germline V gene, CDR1 is MDHEN and CDR2 is SYDVKM. CDR3 length equals 14 residues.

CDR3: CASSQWTSGSGYNEQFF. The CDR3 DNA sequence: TGCGCCAGCAGCCAATGGACTAGCGGGTCGGGCTACAATGAGCAGTTCTTC. This sequence joins TRBV4-1 and TRBJ2-1; 11 positions agree with TRBD2. With 2 bases clipped from V and 3 bases from J, the junction kept 6 bases outside the gene matches. The CDR3 sequence is 17 residues long. Germline V gives CDR1 MGHRA, CDR2 YSYEKL.

The chain carries TRBV27 and TRBJ2-2, with D possibly being TRBD2 (6 bases). The CDR3 is made up of 13 amino acids. Germline V lookup: CDR1 MNHEY, CDR2 SMNVEV (reference sequence). Trimming took 10 bases from V and 1 from J, leaving 10 bases between them. The CDR3 DNA reads as TGTGCCACCGGGACTGGGAACACCGGGGAGCTGTTTTTT. Translated: CATGTGNTGELFF.

The rearrangement joins TRBV11-2 to TRBJ1-1, with 7 bases aligning to TRBD1. Germline V gene lookup returns CDR1 SGHAT and CDR2 FQNNGV. The CDR3 is 17 residues long. Germline trimming cut 5 bases from V and 3 bases from J; bases unmatched to any gene: 15. The CDR3 protein is CASSRRNRGGVDTEAFF. The CDR3 nucleotides are TGTGCCAGCAGCCGGCGAAACAGGGGCGGGGTTGACACTGAAGCTTTCTTT.

The V and J genes are TRBV19 and TRBJ2-7, with 7 bases fitting TRBD1. The CDR3 contains 14 residues. Per the germline V gene, CDR1 is LNHDA and CDR2 is SQIVND (reference sequence). V dropped 8 bases and J dropped 4; count of bases not matched to a gene: 11. The CDR3 DNA reads as TGTGCCAGTTCCGGGACAGCTACAGGGTACGAGCAGTACTTC. Translating it yields CASSGTATGYEQYF.

The chain recombines TRBV11-3 with TRBJ1-6; 9 bases map to TRBD1. Trimming at V came to 5 bases and at J to 8 bases, leaving 1 base not matched to a gene. The length of the CDR3 is 13 residues. From germline, CDR1 is SGHNT and CDR2 YENEEA. The CDR3 spells CASSRQGDSPLHF. The CDR3 nucleotides read TGTGCCAGCAGCCGACAGGGGGATTCACCCCTCCACTTT.

This chain connects TRBV5-1 to TRBJ1-1; 7 positions match TRBD1. CDR1 is SGHRS, CDR2 YFSETQ, per germline. This CDR3 contains 14 residues. Germline trimming cut 6 bases from V and 2 bases from J; bases unmatched to any gene: 7. CDR3 bases: TGCGCCAGCATGGGGGGACAGAGAAACACTGAAGCTTTCTTT. It encodes CASMGGQRNTEAFF.

The chain is built from TRBV24-1 and TRBJ1-2, with 9 positions matching TRBD1. The trim removed 5 bases at V and 3 bases at J, leaving 3 bases unmatched. CDR1 is KGHDR, CDR2 SFDVKD, per germline. The CDR3 consists of 14 residues. CDR3 amino acids: CATSATGGDYGYTF. CDR3 bases: TGTGCCACCAGTGCCACAGGGGGCGACTATGGCTACACCTTC.

This chain joins TRBV19 and TRBJ1-5; D is unclear. V was pared by 3 bases and J by 9 bases, with 15 bases between. Germline V gene data show CDR1 as LNHDA and CDR2 as SQIVND (reference sequence). The CDR3 is 14 residues long. This chain's CDR3 is CASSIGGSWMPQHF. The CDR3 coding sequence is TGTGCCAGTAGTATTGGAGGATCGTGGATGCCCCAGCATTTT. Supplemented by reference TRBV19 and TRBJ1-5, the full variable domain reads DGGITQSPKYLFRKEGQNVTLSCEQNLNHDAMYWYRQDPGQGLRLIYYSQIVNDFQKGDIAEGYSVSREKKESFPLTVTSAQKNPTAFYLCASSIGGSWMPQHFGDGTRLSIL.